The clone carrying this T cell receptor (beta chain) was counted a few times. This entry comes from a study of identical twins. One entry per CDR3 protein, called by TCRdb with MiXCR from the 5' RACE reads. The data hold 210,000 or so distinct CDR3 sequences, with approximately 15% observed a single time. These sequences were also reported in another study, on T cells expressing NK-cell markers.

The origin of this receptor is a young woman in good health. Sequencing input: CD8+ T cells sorted from blood.

CDR3 residues: CATSLRDSGNTIYF. CDR3 DNA sequence: TGTGCCACCAGCCTACGGGACAGTGGAAACACCATATATTTT. The gene calls are TRBV15 and TRBJ1-3; 7 positions agree with TRBD1. J was trimmed by 3 bases and V by 5 bases; bases with no gene match: 4. The germline gives CDR1 LNHNV, CDR2 YYDKDF (reference sequence). The CDR3 spans 14 residues.